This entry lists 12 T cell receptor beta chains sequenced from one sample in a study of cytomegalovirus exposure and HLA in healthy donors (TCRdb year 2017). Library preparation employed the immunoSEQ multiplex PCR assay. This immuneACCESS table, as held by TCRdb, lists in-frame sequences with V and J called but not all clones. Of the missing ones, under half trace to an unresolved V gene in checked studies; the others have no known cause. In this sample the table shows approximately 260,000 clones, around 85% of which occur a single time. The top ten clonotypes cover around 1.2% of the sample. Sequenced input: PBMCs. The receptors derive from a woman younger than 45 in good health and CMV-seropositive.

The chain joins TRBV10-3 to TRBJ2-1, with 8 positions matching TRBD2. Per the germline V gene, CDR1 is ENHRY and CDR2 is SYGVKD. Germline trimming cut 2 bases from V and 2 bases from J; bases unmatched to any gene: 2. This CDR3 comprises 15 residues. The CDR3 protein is CAISEAGGTYNEQFF. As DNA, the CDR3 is TGTGCCATCAGTGAGGCGGGAGGAACCTACAATGAGCAGTTCTTC.

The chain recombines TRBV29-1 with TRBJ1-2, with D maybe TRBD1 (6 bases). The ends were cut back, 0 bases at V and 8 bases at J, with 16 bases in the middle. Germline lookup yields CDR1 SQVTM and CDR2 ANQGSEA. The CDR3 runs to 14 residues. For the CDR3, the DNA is TGCAGCGTTGAAGATCTTGGGGGCGGACAGGGCTACACCTTC. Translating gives CSVEDLGGGQGYTF.

The CDR3 region is CASSLGQGVGNYGYTF. CDR3 nucleotides: TGTGCCAGCAGCTTGGGACAGGGGGTCGGGAACTATGGCTACACCTTC. The V gene is TRBV5-4, the J gene TRBJ1-2; TRBD1 matches at 9 bases. The CDR3 has 16 amino acids. V gave up 0 bases and J gave up 2 bases; unmatched junction bases: 5. Per germline, CDR1 SGHNT and CDR2 YYREEE (reference sequence).

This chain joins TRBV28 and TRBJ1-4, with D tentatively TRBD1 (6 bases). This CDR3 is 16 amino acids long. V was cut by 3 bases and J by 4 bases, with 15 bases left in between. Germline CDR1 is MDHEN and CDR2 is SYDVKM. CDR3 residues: CASSFSTGGDNEKLFF. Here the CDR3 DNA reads TGTGCCAGCAGTTTCTCGACAGGTGGGGATAATGAAAAACTGTTTTTT.

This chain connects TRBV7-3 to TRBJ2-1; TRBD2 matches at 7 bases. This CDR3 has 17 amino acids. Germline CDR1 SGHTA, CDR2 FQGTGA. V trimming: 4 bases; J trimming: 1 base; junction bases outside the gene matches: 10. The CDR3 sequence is CASSSTDRGVSYNEQFF. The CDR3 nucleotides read TGTGCCAGCAGCTCGACGGACCGGGGGGTGTCCTACAATGAGCAGTTCTTC.

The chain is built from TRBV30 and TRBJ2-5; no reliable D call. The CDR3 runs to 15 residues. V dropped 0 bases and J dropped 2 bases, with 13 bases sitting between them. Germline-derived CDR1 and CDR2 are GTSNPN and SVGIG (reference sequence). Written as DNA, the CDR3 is TGTGCCTGGAGTGTTCCCGCAGAACTACAAGAGACCCAGTACTTC. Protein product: CAWSVPAELQETQYF.

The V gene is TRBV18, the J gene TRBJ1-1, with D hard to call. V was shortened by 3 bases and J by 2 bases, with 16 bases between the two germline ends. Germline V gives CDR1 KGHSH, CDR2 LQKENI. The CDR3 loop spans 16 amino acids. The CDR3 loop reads CASSPSRYSINTEAFF. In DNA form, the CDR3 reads TGTGCCAGCTCACCCTCCCGGTACTCGATAAACACTGAAGCTTTCTTT.

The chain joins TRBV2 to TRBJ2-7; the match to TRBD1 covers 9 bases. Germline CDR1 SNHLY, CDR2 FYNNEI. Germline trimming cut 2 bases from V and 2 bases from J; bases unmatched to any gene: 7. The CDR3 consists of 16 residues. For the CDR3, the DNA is TGTGCCAGCAGTGAACAACCGGGACAGGGAGCCTACGAGCAGTACTTC. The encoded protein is CASSEQPGQGAYEQYF.

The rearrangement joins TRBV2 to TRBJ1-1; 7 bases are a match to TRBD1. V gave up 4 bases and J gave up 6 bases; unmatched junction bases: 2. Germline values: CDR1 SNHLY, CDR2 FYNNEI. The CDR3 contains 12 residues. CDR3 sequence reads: CASSVDRAEAFF. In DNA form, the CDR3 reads TGTGCCAGCAGTGTAGACAGGGCTGAAGCTTTCTTT.

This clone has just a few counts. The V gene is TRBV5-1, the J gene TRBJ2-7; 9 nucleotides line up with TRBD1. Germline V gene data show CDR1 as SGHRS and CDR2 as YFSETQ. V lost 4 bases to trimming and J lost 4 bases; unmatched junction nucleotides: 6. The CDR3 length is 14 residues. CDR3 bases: TGCGCCAGCAGCCCAACAGGGGGCTGGTACGAGCAGTACTTC. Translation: CASSPTGGWYEQYF.

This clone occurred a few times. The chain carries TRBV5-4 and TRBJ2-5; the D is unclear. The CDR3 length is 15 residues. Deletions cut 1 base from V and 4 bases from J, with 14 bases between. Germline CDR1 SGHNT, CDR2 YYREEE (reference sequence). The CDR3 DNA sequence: TGTGCCAGCAGCTTGATCGCCCGAGGCCGAGAGACCCAGTACTTC. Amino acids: CASSLIARGRETQYF.

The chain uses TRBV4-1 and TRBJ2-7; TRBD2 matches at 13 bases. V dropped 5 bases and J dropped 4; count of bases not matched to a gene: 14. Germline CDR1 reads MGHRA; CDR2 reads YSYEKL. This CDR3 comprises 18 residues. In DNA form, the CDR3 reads TGCGCCAGCAGCGACGGGACTAGCGGGATGTCAAGGGTGTACGAGCAGTACTTC. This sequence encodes CASSDGTSGMSRVYEQYF.